Below, 8 T cell receptor beta chains from the same sample are listed, as sequenced in a study of OX40 agonist ivuxolimab in advanced cancers. The method behind the library was the immunoSEQ multiplex PCR assay. The immuneACCESS repertoire file appears here via TCRdb, limited to in-frame rearrangements. These files lack a portion of the clones; in checked studies, under half of the deficit traces to unresolved V genes, and the cause of the others is not known. The sample has about 77,000 clones on record, 85% to 95% of them singletons. The ten largest account for about 0.32% of the sample. Sequencing used CD4+ or CD8+ T cells sorted from blood, obtained in a trial of the OX40 agonist ivuxolimab. These receptors originate from an adult with an advanced solid tumor such as melanoma, head and neck, liver or kidney cancer.

This clone was detected only once. The chain couples TRBV7-2 to TRBJ1-4, with a possible D match to TRBD1 (6 bases). The CDR3 extends over 14 amino acids. The germline V gene encodes CDR1 SGHTA and CDR2 FQGNSA. The V gene lost 2 bases and the J gene lost 5 bases, with 9 bases spanning the gap. This chain's CDR3 is CASSLRRGNEKLFF. The CDR3 coding sequence is TGTGCCAGCAGCTTAAGGAGGGGGAATGAAAAACTGTTTTTT.

The chain joins TRBV28 to TRBJ1-4; D is undetermined. CDR3 size: 14 residues. Germline CDR1 and CDR2: MDHEN and SYDVKM. The V end lost 3 bases, the J end lost 2 bases, and 7 bases lay between the germline ends. CDR3 protein: CASSLAETNEKLFF. In DNA form, the CDR3 reads TGTGCCAGCAGTTTGGCGGAGACTAATGAAAAACTGTTTTTT.

V gene TRBV7-9 combines with J gene TRBJ2-2; a weak D match, TRBD2 (7 bases). Germline CDR1 SEHNR, CDR2 FQNEAQ (reference sequence). The CDR3 runs 15 residues. V shed 5 bases and J shed 7 bases, with 17 bases lying between them. This CDR3 is CASSPRSGEGGELFF. The CDR3 DNA follows: TGTGCCAGCAGCCCTCGGTCAGGGGAGGGCGGGGAGCTGTTTTTT.

V and J are TRBV6-6 and TRBJ1-3; weak D call: TRBD1 (5 bases). The CDR3 has 16 residues. Trimming removed 5 bases at V and 4 bases at J, with 18 bases between. Germline V gene sequence: CDR1 MNHNY, CDR2 SVGAGI (reference sequence). For the CDR3, the DNA is TGTGCCAGCAGTCCTCCCAGAAGGGGACTAGGAAACACCATATATTTT. This gives the protein CASSPPRRGLGNTIYF.

V gene TRBV4-1 combines with J gene TRBJ2-7; perhaps D is TRBD1 or TRBD2 (6 bases each). CDR3 length: 14 residues. V lost 3 bases and J 4 bases, leaving 13 bases between the germline ends. The V gene's germline CDR1 is MGHRA and CDR2 YSYEKL. The CDR3, as DNA: TGCGCCAGCAGCCAGGGTAGGGGGGAATACGAGCAGTACTTC. Translating gives CASSQGRGEYEQYF.

The V gene is TRBV28, the J gene TRBJ2-3, with TRBD2 matching 14 bases. Germline-derived CDR1 and CDR2 are MDHEN and SYDVKM. After removal of 7 bases from V and 9 bases from J, the junction contained 9 bases not matched to a gene. The CDR3 runs 15 residues. The CDR3: CASNLGGLAGVTQYF. The CDR3 DNA sequence: TGTGCCAGCAATCTTGGGGGACTAGCGGGGGTAACGCAGTATTTT.

V gene TRBV29-1 combines with J gene TRBJ2-5; TRBD2 matches 9 bases. This CDR3 spans 14 amino acids. Trimming at V came to 7 bases and at J to 5 bases, leaving 11 bases not matched to a gene. CDR1 SQVTM and CDR2 ANQGSEA come from the germline V gene. CDR3 sequence reads: CSAGAGGHSETQYF. The CDR3 region has the DNA TGCAGCGCGGGGGCGGGGGGGCATTCGGAGACCCAGTACTTC.

The chain couples TRBV28 to TRBJ1-5, with a possible D match to TRBD1 (6 bases). V lost 8 bases and J lost 3, with 17 bases in between. CDR3 size: 15 residues. Germline V CDR1 and CDR2: MDHEN, SYDVKM. The CDR3: CASHPPNRVNQPQHF. In nucleotides, the CDR3 is TGTGCCAGCCACCCACCCAACAGGGTCAATCAGCCCCAGCATTTT.